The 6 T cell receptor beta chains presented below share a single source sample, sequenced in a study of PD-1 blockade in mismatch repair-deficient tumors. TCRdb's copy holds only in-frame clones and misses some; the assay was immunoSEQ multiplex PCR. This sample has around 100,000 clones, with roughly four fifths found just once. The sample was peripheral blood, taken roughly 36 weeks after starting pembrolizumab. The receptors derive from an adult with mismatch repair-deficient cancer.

CDR3 sequence (DNA): TGTGCCAGCAGCTTAGGGGGGGCGCGGGTGGACACTGAAGCTTTCTTT. This encodes CASSLGGARVDTEAFF. V usage is TRBV11-3 and J usage is TRBJ1-1, with D possibly being TRBD1 (6 bases). V dropped 1 base and J dropped 3 bases, with 15 bases sitting between them. Germline lookup yields CDR1 SGHNT and CDR2 YENEEA. The CDR3 sequence is 16 residues long.

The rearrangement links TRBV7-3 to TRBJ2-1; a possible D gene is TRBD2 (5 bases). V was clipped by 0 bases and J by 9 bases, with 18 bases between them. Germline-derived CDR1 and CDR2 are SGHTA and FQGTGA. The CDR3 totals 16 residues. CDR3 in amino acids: CASSLTRTGNVFEQFF. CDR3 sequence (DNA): TGTGCCAGCAGCTTAACCCGGACTGGAAATGTATTTGAGCAGTTCTTC. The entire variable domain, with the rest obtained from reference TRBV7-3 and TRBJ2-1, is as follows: GAGVSQTPSNKVTEKGKYVELRCDPISGHTALYWYRQSLGQGPEFLIYFQGTGAADDSGLPNDRFFAVRPEGSVSTLKIQRTERGDSAVYLCASSLTRTGNVFEQFFGPGTRLTVL.

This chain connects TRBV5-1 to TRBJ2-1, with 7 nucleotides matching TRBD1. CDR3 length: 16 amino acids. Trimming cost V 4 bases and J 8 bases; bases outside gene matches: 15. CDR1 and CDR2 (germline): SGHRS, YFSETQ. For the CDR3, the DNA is TGCGCCAGCAGCGTATTAACCGGGACAGCTTTCGATGAGCAGTTCTTC. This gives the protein CASSVLTGTAFDEQFF.

CDR3 region: CASSLTRNNEQFF. The CDR3 DNA sequence: TGTGCCAGCAGCCTCACCCGGAACAATGAGCAGTTCTTC. The V call is TRBV7-2, the J call TRBJ2-1; no clear D. Germline V lookup: CDR1 SGHTA, CDR2 FQGNSA. V was clipped by 5 bases and J by 5 bases, with 10 bases between them. The CDR3 sequence is 13 residues long.

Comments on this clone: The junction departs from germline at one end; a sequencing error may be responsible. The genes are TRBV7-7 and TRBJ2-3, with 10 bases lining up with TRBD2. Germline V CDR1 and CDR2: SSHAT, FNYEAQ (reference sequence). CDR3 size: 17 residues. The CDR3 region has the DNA TGTGCTAGCAGCTTAGGTTTAACTAGCGGGAATGCAGATACGCAGTATTTT. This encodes CASSLGLTSGNADTQYF. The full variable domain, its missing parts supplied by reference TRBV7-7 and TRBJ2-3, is GAGVSQSPRYKVTKRGQDVTLRCDPISSHATLYWYQQALGQGPEFLTYFNYEAQPDKSGLPSDRFSAERPEGSISTLTIQRTEQRDSAMYRCASSLGLTSGNADTQYFGPGTRLTVL.

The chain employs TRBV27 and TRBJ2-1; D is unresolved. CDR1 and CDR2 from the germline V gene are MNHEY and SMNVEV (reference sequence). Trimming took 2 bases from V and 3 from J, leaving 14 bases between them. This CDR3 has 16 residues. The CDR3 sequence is CASSLLSGNFYNEQFF. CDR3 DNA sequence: TGTGCCAGCAGTTTACTTTCGGGCAACTTCTACAATGAGCAGTTCTTC.